What follows are 25 T cell receptor beta chains derived from one specimen sequenced in a study of T cells after yellow fever vaccination. TCRdb used MiXCR to reprocess the 5' RACE reads, holding one entry per CDR3 protein. The sample has more than 200,000 distinct CDR3 sequences; around 3.5% are singletons. The material was PBMCs, obtained 15 days after the yellow fever booster vaccination. Receptors originate from a man aged 18 to 29 who received the YFV17D yellow fever vaccine.

In its sample, this clonotype was seen many times. The J gene is TRBJ2-3, the V gene TRBV6-1, with TRBD1 identical over 8 bases. Trimming cost V 2 bases and J 2 bases; bases outside gene matches: 9. This CDR3 comprises 17 residues. Germline CDR1 reads MNHNS; CDR2 reads SASEGT. The CDR3 DNA reads TGTGCCAGCAGTGAATATCAGGGGGCCTCCTACACAGATACGCAGTATTTT. Translation: CASSEYQGASYTDTQYF.

J is TRBJ1-1 and V is TRBV27; D call uncertain. V was shortened by 0 bases and J by 4 bases, with 6 bases between the two germline ends. The germline gives CDR1 MNHEY, CDR2 SMNVEV (reference sequence). This CDR3 comprises 13 residues. CDR3 sequence: CASSLSLITEAFF. CDR3 DNA sequence: TGTGCCAGCAGTTTATCGTTAATCACTGAAGCTTTCTTT.

This clonotype was detected ten times or more. This chain joins TRBV6-5 and TRBJ2-1, with D hard to call. There are 16 residues in the CDR3. V was shortened by 2 bases and J by 2 bases, with 13 bases between the two germline ends. The germline V gene encodes CDR1 MNHEY and CDR2 SVGAGI. CDR3 region: CASSYGRAFTYNEQFF. The CDR3 region has the DNA TGTGCCAGCAGTTACGGTAGGGCCTTTACCTACAATGAGCAGTTCTTC.

This clonotype has at least ten counts. The chain joins TRBV5-1 to TRBJ2-7; tentatively, D is TRBD2 (6 bases). This CDR3 is 14 amino acids long. The germline CDR1 and CDR2 sequences are SGHRS and YFSETQ. Trimming cost V 4 bases and J 3 bases, with 14 bases left between them. CDR3: CASSPSAGNYEQYF. CDR3 DNA sequence: TGCGCCAGCAGCCCCTCGGCGGGGAACTACGAGCAGTACTTC.

This clonotype occurred many times. V gene TRBV5-5 combines with J gene TRBJ2-7, with D possibly TRBD1 on 5 matching bases. Trimming took 0 bases from V and 2 from J, leaving 12 bases between them. CDR1 is SGHKS and CDR2 is YYEKEE in the germline V gene (reference sequence). CDR3 length: 15 amino acids. CDR3 sequence reads: CASSLGPGRTYEQYV. The CDR3 bases are TGTGCCAGCAGCTTGGGGCCAGGGCGCACCTACGAGCAGTACGTC.

This clonotype was seen only a few times. The V gene is TRBV5-4, the J gene TRBJ1-1; D call uncertain. The V end was cut by 0 bases, the J end by 1 base, with 10 bases between. CDR3 length: 15 residues. Germline CDR1 SGHNT, CDR2 YYREEE (reference sequence). CDR3 in DNA: TGTGCCAGCAGCTTGGATTTACGGGGGAACACTGAAGCTTTCTTT. It specifies CASSLDLRGNTEAFF.

This clonotype was found many times. The chain carries TRBV12-3 or TRBV12-4 and TRBJ1-2, with D maybe TRBD1 (5 bases). V was shortened by 2 bases and J by 3 bases, with 19 bases between the two germline ends. This CDR3 has 17 residues. The CDR3 nucleotides read TGTGCCAGCAGTTTATGGACCGGAGGGAGGGGTGACTATGGCTACACCTTC. This encodes CASSLWTGGRGDYGYTF.

CDR3 region: CASSSQYEQYV. CDR3 bases: TGTGCCAGCAGCTCCCAATACGAGCAGTACGTC. This sequence joins TRBV11-1 and TRBJ2-7, with D uncertain. The V end was cut by 4 bases, the J end by 4 bases, with 5 bases between. Germline V CDR1 and CDR2: SGHAT, FQDESV (reference sequence). The length of the CDR3 is 11 residues.

This clonotype was found many times. This chain joins TRBV5-1 and TRBJ1-5; TRBD1 aligns across 8 bases. Germline lookup yields CDR1 SGHRS and CDR2 YFSETQ. V lost 4 bases to trimming and J lost 7 bases; unmatched junction nucleotides: 7. The length of the CDR3 is 14 residues. The CDR3 sequence is CASSTGTGRQPQHF. CDR3 bases: TGCGCCAGCAGCACTGGGACAGGACGACAGCCCCAGCATTTT.

This clonotype occurred many times. The rearrangement links TRBV20-1 to TRBJ1-1; no firm D call. Germline lookup yields CDR1 DFQATT and CDR2 SNEGSKA (reference sequence). V was trimmed by 3 bases and J by 8 bases, leaving 7 bases between them. This CDR3 spans 10 amino acids. CDR3 nucleotide sequence: TGCAGTGCTAGTGTGGGGGAAGCTTTCTTT. It codes for CSASVGEAFF.

This clonotype was seen ten or more times. The CDR3 sequence is CASSPAGAGVAGELFF. The CDR3 bases are TGCGCCAGCAGCCCAGCGGGGGCCGGCGTAGCCGGGGAGCTGTTTTTT. This rearrangement joins TRBV5-1 to TRBJ2-2, with TRBD2 identical over 8 bases. V gave up 4 bases and J gave up 6 bases; unmatched junction bases: 11. Germline CDR1 is SGHRS and CDR2 is YFSETQ. This CDR3 contains 16 residues. Variable domain in full (rest from reference TRBV5-1 and TRBJ2-2): KAGVTQTPRYLIKTRGQQVTLSCSPISGHRSVSWYQQTPGQGLQFLFEYFSETQRNKGNFPGRFSGRQFSNSRSEMNVSTLELGDSALYLCASSPAGAGVAGELFFGEGSRLTVL.

The table lists this clonotype with many counts. CDR3 DNA: TGTGCCATCAGTCCGACAGGCTTCGGGGAGCTGTTTTTT. This sequence encodes CAISPTGFGELFF. V is TRBV10-3 and J is TRBJ2-2; the D gene is possibly TRBD1 (6 bases). Looked up from germline, CDR1 is ENHRY and CDR2 is SYGVKD. The CDR3 extends over 13 amino acids. V lost 5 bases and J lost 7, with 11 bases in between.

This clonotype is judged medium-sized. The chain combines TRBV7-3 with TRBJ2-1, with 11 bases fitting TRBD2. CDR1 and CDR2 (germline): SGHTA, FQGTGA. This CDR3 comprises 15 residues. V lost 5 bases to trimming and J lost 5 bases; unmatched junction nucleotides: 5. CDR3 DNA sequence: TGTGCCAGCAGCGTTGGACTAGCGGGTAACAATGAGCAGTTCTTC. Amino acid sequence: CASSVGLAGNNEQFF.

This clonotype appeared many times. The chain recombines TRBV29-1 with TRBJ2-3; possible D gene TRBD1, 5 bases. Trimming cost V 5 bases and J 2 bases, with 23 bases left between them. This CDR3 contains 17 residues. CDR1 and CDR2 from the germline V gene are SQVTM and ANQGSEA. DNA of the CDR3: TGCAGCGTTTCCCCCGGACCGAGATCAGGGATCACAGATACGCAGTATTTT. Translation: CSVSPGPRSGITDTQYF.

This clonotype was recorded many times. This chain links TRBV7-9 with TRBJ1-2; tentatively, D is TRBD1 (5 bases). Trimming shortened V by 5 bases and J by 2 bases, and 18 bases separated the two germline ends. This CDR3 spans 16 amino acids. In germline, CDR1 is SEHNR, CDR2 FQNEAQ (reference sequence). The CDR3: CASSQLRGDSNYGYTF. The CDR3 region has the DNA TGTGCCAGCAGCCAACTCCGTGGGGACTCAAACTATGGCTACACCTTC.

This clonotype was observed at least ten times. The CDR3 DNA is TGTGCCAGCAGCCTAAATCAGGGCTTTGAAGCTTTCTTT. It codes for CASSLNQGFEAFF. V usage is TRBV6-6 and J usage is TRBJ1-1, with a weak D call TRBD1 (5 bases). CDR3 length: 13 amino acids. Trimming removed 6 bases at V and 7 bases at J, with 15 bases between. CDR1 is MNHNY, CDR2 SVGAGI, per germline (reference sequence).

At least ten counts were recorded for this clonotype. This sequence joins TRBV7-6 and TRBJ2-1; 7 positions match TRBD1. This CDR3 has 15 amino acids. CDR1 is SGHVS and CDR2 is FNYEAQ in the germline V gene. J gave up 1 base and V 6 bases, and 6 bases lay outside the gene matches. The CDR3 DNA reads TGTGCCAGCAGACCCCACAGGGGATCCTACAATGAGCAGTTCTTC. Residues: CASRPHRGSYNEQFF.

This clonotype was seen ten or more times. The chain uses TRBV7-9 and TRBJ2-1; perhaps TRBD2 as D (5 bases). V was clipped by 2 bases and J by 3 bases, with 5 bases between them. This CDR3 comprises 13 residues. Germline CDR1 reads SEHNR; CDR2 reads FQNEAQ (reference sequence). The CDR3 sequence: CASSLRDYNEQFF. As DNA, the CDR3 is TGTGCCAGCAGCTTACGGGACTACAATGAGCAGTTCTTC.

This clonotype was found many times. This chain joins TRBV6-6 and TRBJ2-5; 7 bases fit TRBD1. V lost 5 bases, J lost 0 bases, and 6 bases stayed unmatched. In germline, CDR1 is MNHNY, CDR2 SVGAGI (reference sequence). The CDR3 length is 15 residues. This CDR3 reads CASSPQQGYQETQYF. For the CDR3, the DNA is TGTGCCAGCAGTCCTCAACAGGGGTACCAAGAGACCCAGTACTTC.

This clonotype was observed at least ten times. The gene calls are TRBV5-1 and TRBJ1-2, with TRBD1 identical over 11 bases. CDR1 and CDR2 (germline): SGHRS, YFSETQ. This CDR3 contains 18 residues. V dropped 3 bases and J dropped 7; count of bases not matched to a gene: 17. The CDR3 reads CASSSIPGTGGYSGGYTF. In DNA, the CDR3 is TGCGCCAGCAGCTCGATTCCCGGGACAGGGGGATATTCTGGTGGCTACACCTTC. The full variable domain, in which reference TRBV5-1 and TRBJ1-2 provide the parts outside the CDR3, is KAGVTQTPRYLIKTRGQQVTLSCSPISGHRSVSWYQQTPGQGLQFLFEYFSETQRNKGNFPGRFSGRQFSNSRSEMNVSTLELGDSALYLCASSSIPGTGGYSGGYTFGSGTRLTVV.

This clonotype has at least ten counts. The chain carries TRBV5-1 and TRBJ2-2; D is uncertain. The length of the CDR3 is 16 residues. The V gene's germline CDR1 is SGHRS and CDR2 YFSETQ. Trimming cost V 0 bases and J 0 bases, with 9 bases left between them. This chain's CDR3 is CASSLAAYANTGELFF. CDR3 in DNA: TGCGCCAGCAGCTTGGCGGCGTACGCGAACACCGGGGAGCTGTTTTTT.

This clonotype was counted ten times or more. V is TRBV4-2 and J is TRBJ2-2; perhaps TRBD2 as D (6 bases). Germline CDR1 LGHNA, CDR2 YNFKEQ. With 5 bases removed from V and 3 bases from J, the gap between germline ends came to 13 bases. The CDR3 spans 15 residues. CDR3 sequence reads: CASSSRGADTGELFF. The CDR3 DNA reads as TGTGCCAGCAGCAGTCGCGGGGCAGACACCGGGGAGCTGTTTTTT.

The V call is TRBV19, the J call TRBJ1-5, with 7 positions matching TRBD1. V gave up 5 bases and J gave up 5 bases; unmatched junction bases: 6. The CDR3 contains 14 residues. The germline gives CDR1 LNHDA, CDR2 SQIVND (reference sequence). The DNA of the CDR3 is TGTGCCAGTAGTGGACAGGCCGCAGATCAGCCCCAGCATTTT. Its translation is CASSGQAADQPQHF.

This clonotype was seen at least ten times. This sequence joins TRBV4-3 and TRBJ2-3, with D hard to call. Trimming removed 2 bases at V and 4 bases at J, with 10 bases between. CDR1 and CDR2 from the germline V gene are LGHNA and YSLEER. The CDR3 length is 14 residues. CDR3 region: CASSQQYSADTQYF. CDR3 DNA sequence: TGCGCCAGCAGCCAACAGTACTCCGCAGATACGCAGTATTTT.

This clonotype was seen many times. The chain links TRBV20-1 to TRBJ1-4; no definite D call. Germline lookup yields CDR1 DFQATT and CDR2 SNEGSKA (reference sequence). This CDR3 is 12 amino acids long. Trimming removed 3 bases at V and 5 bases at J, with 7 bases between. Here the CDR3 DNA reads TGCAGTGCTAGTATTCGAAATGAAAAACTGTTTTTT. It yields the protein CSASIRNEKLFF.